Below, 23 T cell receptor beta chains from the same sample are listed, as sequenced in a study of shared clonotypes between healthy human individuals. Profiled with immunoSEQ multiplex PCR; TCRdb holds only in-frame clones, not every one. The sample contains approximately 500,000 clones, 75% to 80% of which appear only once. Sequenced input: PBMCs. Receptor source: a woman aged 40 to 50 in good health. Some clones in this sample may be carry-over from other donors' samples.

This clone was picked up one time. This rearrangement joins TRBV11-3 to TRBJ2-7; unclear D gene. The CDR3 contains 14 residues. Germline CDR1 and CDR2: SGHNT and YENEEA. The V gene lost 5 bases and the J gene lost 2 bases, with 13 bases spanning the gap. CDR3 DNA: TGTGCCAGCAGCCCAGGTCGGGCTCCCTACGAGCAGTACTTC. It is translated as CASSPGRAPYEQYF.

This chain joins TRBV2 and TRBJ2-1; 12 nucleotides align to TRBD2. V lost 7 bases and J lost 15; bases outside the gene matches: 13. Germline V gene data show CDR1 as SNHLY and CDR2 as FYNNEI. This CDR3 region has 14 residues. CDR3 sequence: CASIPETSGRPAFF. The DNA of the CDR3 is TGTGCCAGCATCCCGGAGACTAGCGGGAGACCAGCGTTCTTC.

V usage is TRBV2 and J usage is TRBJ1-4; the D gene is possibly TRBD1 (6 bases). Germline V gene sequence: CDR1 SNHLY, CDR2 FYNNEI. V was cut by 5 bases and J by 7 bases, with 14 bases left in between. There are 14 residues in the CDR3. The DNA of the CDR3 is TGTGCCAGCAGTCGGACAGTGTCGGGTGAAAAACTGTTTTTT. Amino acid sequence: CASSRTVSGEKLFF.

The chain couples TRBV5-4 to TRBJ2-6; 7 bases are a match to TRBD1. This CDR3 contains 17 residues. Germline V gene sequence: CDR1 SGHNT, CDR2 YYREEE (reference sequence). V gave up 2 bases and J gave up 2 bases; unmatched junction bases: 7. The CDR3 region has the DNA TGTGCCAGCAGCTTTGACAGGGAGTCAGCTGGGGCCAACGTCCTGACTTTC. Residues: CASSFDRESAGANVLTF.

About this clone itself: Other DNA variants within this sample encode the same CDR3. The V call is TRBV29-1, the J call TRBJ2-1, with D perhaps assigned TRBD1 or TRBD2 (5 bases each). Germline CDR1 and CDR2: SQVTM and ANQGSEA. V dropped 4 bases and J dropped 4 bases, with 8 bases sitting between them. This CDR3 has 12 residues. CDR3 sequence reads: CSVGWGYNEQFF. CDR3 in DNA: TGCAGCGTTGGATGGGGGTACAATGAGCAGTTCTTC.

The gene calls are TRBV11-2 and TRBJ2-5; no reliable D call. The J call could be wrong; TRBJ2-7 is a better fit for the DNA end. Germline-derived CDR1 and CDR2 are SGHAT and FQNNGV. The CDR3 loop spans 16 amino acids. CDR3 DNA: TGTGCCAGCAGCCCCTGGGTGAGGCAGGTCTCCTACGAGCAGTACTTC. Its protein product is CASSPWVRQVSYEQYF.

This sequence joins TRBV27 and TRBJ2-7, with 11 bases that match TRBD1. V was clipped by 5 bases and J by 4 bases; unmatched bases: 4. In germline, CDR1 is MNHEY, CDR2 SMNVEV (reference sequence). The CDR3 totals 14 residues. The CDR3: CASSGQGASYEQYF. CDR3 sequence (DNA): TGTGCCAGCAGTGGACAGGGGGCTTCTTACGAGCAGTACTTC.

The chain links TRBV2 to TRBJ2-1; 11 nucleotides agree with TRBD2. The V segment lost 6 bases and the J segment 4 bases; nucleotides outside the gene matches: 5. The CDR3 spans 15 residues. Germline loops: CDR1 SNHLY, CDR2 FYNNEI. CDR3 in DNA: TGTGCCAGCAGAGCCGGGACTAGCGGATACAATGAGCAGTTCTTC. It encodes CASRAGTSGYNEQFF.

This chain links TRBV7-3 with TRBJ2-1; D possibly corresponds to TRBD2 (6 bases). The CDR3 runs 16 residues. V lost 4 bases and J lost 0, with 13 bases in between. Germline CDR1 reads SGHTA; CDR2 reads FQGTGA. The CDR3: CASSSIAASSYNEQFF. The CDR3 nucleotides read TGTGCCAGCAGCTCAATAGCGGCCTCCTCCTACAATGAGCAGTTCTTC.

The V call is TRBV19, the J call TRBJ1-1, with D maybe TRBD1 (5 bases). V dropped 5 bases and J dropped 6 bases, with 19 bases sitting between them. CDR1 is LNHDA, CDR2 SQIVND, per germline (reference sequence). This CDR3 comprises 15 residues. CDR3 sequence: CASSAPRDGLSEAFF. CDR3 DNA: TGTGCCAGTAGTGCCCCCCGGGACGGACTCTCTGAAGCTTTCTTT.

The chain couples TRBV2 to TRBJ1-2; 10 bases fit TRBD1. The V gene end was trimmed by 4 bases and the J gene end by 6 bases; junction bases not matched to a gene: 8. This CDR3 has 15 residues. Germline lookup yields CDR1 SNHLY and CDR2 FYNNEI. CDR3 bases: TGTGCCAGCAGTGGGACAGGGGGGCCTCATGATGGCTACACCTTC. It translates to CASSGTGGPHDGYTF.

This clone was seen more than once but under ten times. The V gene is TRBV4-1, the J gene TRBJ2-7; TRBD2 is a possible D gene (6 bases). Germline lookup yields CDR1 MGHRA and CDR2 YSYEKL. V was clipped by 4 bases and J by 2 bases, with 24 bases between them. The CDR3 has 18 amino acids. CDR3: CASSPNSFGGIAPYEQYF. Here the CDR3 DNA reads TGCGCCAGCAGCCCTAACTCTTTTGGCGGGATCGCCCCCTACGAGCAGTACTTC.

The chain joins TRBV27 to TRBJ2-1, with D possibly TRBD2 on 5 matching bases. This CDR3 region has 16 residues. V lost 4 bases to trimming and J lost 1 base, with 14 bases between them. Germline V gene data show CDR1 as MNHEY and CDR2 as SMNVEV (reference sequence). CDR3 loop: CASSSLTDWSYNEQFF. CDR3 DNA: TGTGCCAGCAGTTCCCTGACGGACTGGTCCTACAATGAGCAGTTCTTC.

The V and J genes are TRBV5-1 and TRBJ2-7; maybe TRBD1 (6 bases). The germline V gene encodes CDR1 SGHRS and CDR2 YFSETQ. The CDR3 is made up of 15 amino acids. V shed 5 bases and J shed 11 bases, with 26 bases lying between them. The CDR3 protein is CASRLGGAKTGIEYF. The CDR3 region has the DNA TGCGCCAGCAGACTTGGTGGGGCAAAAACAGGGATCGAGTACTTC.

The V and J genes are TRBV27 and TRBJ1-2; D gene uncertain. The CDR3 runs to 14 residues. CDR1 and CDR2 from the germline V gene are MNHEY and SMNVEV (reference sequence). Trimming removed 5 bases from V and 4 bases from J, with 14 bases in between. The CDR3 region is CASSVAGELYGYTF. The CDR3 DNA reads TGTGCCAGCAGTGTCGCAGGTGAACTCTATGGCTACACCTTC.

This chain links TRBV7-2 with TRBJ2-3; D unresolved. V dropped 2 bases and J dropped 2 bases, with 8 bases sitting between them. The CDR3 is 14 residues long. The germline V gene has CDR1 SGHTA and CDR2 FQGNSA. CDR3 bases: TGTGCCAGCAGCTTAAGTCGAGACACAGATACGCAGTATTTT. Translation: CASSLSRDTDTQYF.

CDR3 loop: CSVGQRTLYEQYF. The CDR3 DNA is TGCAGCGTGGGACAGCGGACATTGTACGAGCAGTACTTC. V and J are TRBV29-1 and TRBJ2-7; the match to TRBD1 covers 7 bases. Germline CDR1 and CDR2: SQVTM and ANQGSEA. Trimming cost V 6 bases and J 4 bases; bases outside gene matches: 9. The length of the CDR3 is 13 residues.

This chain connects TRBV21-1 to TRBJ2-7; the listed D gene, TRBD1, was not tested against the DNA. TRBV21-1 is reported as a pseudogene. The CDR3 has 14 residues. The CDR3 loop reads CASSNPGPTYEQYF. CDR3 in DNA: TGTGCCAGCAGCAATCCAGGTCCGACCTACGAGCAGTACTTC.

In this sample, this clone turned up once. The chain recombines TRBV19 with TRBJ2-5; TRBD2 is a possible D gene (5 bases). Germline CDR1 and CDR2: LNHDA and SQIVND (reference sequence). Trimming shortened V by 7 bases and J by 4 bases, and 16 bases separated the two germline ends. This CDR3 region has 14 residues. The DNA for the CDR3 is TGTGCCAGTAACCGGGAAGGGTTGACAGAGACCCAGTACTTC. It translates to CASNREGLTETQYF.

This clone was picked up one time. The chain couples TRBV19 to TRBJ2-1, with D unclear. Germline loops: CDR1 LNHDA, CDR2 SQIVND (reference sequence). This CDR3 has 12 residues. V gave up 6 bases and J gave up 4 bases, with 7 bases separating them. The CDR3 region is CASSGSYNEQFF. Here the CDR3 DNA reads TGTGCCAGTAGCGGATCTTACAATGAGCAGTTCTTC.

A single count supports this clone. The chain is built from TRBV27 and TRBJ2-7; D is uncertain. V was pared by 7 bases and J by 6 bases, with 13 bases between. The CDR3 runs 12 residues. The germline V gene encodes CDR1 MNHEY and CDR2 SMNVEV (reference sequence). DNA for the CDR3: TGTGCCAGCAACTTCCCTCCGGGCGAGCAGTACTTC. Amino acids: CASNFPPGEQYF.

The V gene is TRBV5-3, the J gene TRBJ1-1; 7 bases match TRBD1. TRBV5-3 is identified as an open reading frame with a role that is uncertain. V gave up 5 bases and J gave up 3 bases; unmatched junction bases: 16. The CDR3 has 17 amino acids. The CDR3 sequence is CARSLGQVKSRDTEAFF. The CDR3, as DNA: TGTGCCAGAAGTTTAGGACAGGTAAAGAGTAGAGACACTGAAGCTTTCTTT.

This chain links TRBV7-8 with TRBJ1-2; D remains unclear. Germline CDR1 reads SGHVS; CDR2 reads FQNEAQ. The CDR3 length is 16 residues. Trimming removed 5 bases at V and 5 bases at J, with 21 bases between. As DNA, the CDR3 is TGTGCCAGCAGCAAACGACGGACGGAGAACGAATATGGCTACACCTTC. Translated, it gives CASSKRRTENEYGYTF.